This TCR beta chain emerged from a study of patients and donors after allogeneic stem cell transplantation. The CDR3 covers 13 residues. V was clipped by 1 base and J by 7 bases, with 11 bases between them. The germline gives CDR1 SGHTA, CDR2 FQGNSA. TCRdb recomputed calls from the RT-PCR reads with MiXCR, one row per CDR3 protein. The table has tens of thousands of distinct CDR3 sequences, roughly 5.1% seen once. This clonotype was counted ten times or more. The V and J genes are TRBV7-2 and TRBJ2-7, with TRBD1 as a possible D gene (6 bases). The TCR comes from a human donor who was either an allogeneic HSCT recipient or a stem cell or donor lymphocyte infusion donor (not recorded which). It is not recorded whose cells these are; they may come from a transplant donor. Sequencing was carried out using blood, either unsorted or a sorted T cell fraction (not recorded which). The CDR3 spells CASSLGRQGEQYF. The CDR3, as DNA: TGTGCCAGCAGCTTAGGCAGGCAGGGGGAGCAGTACTTC.